These 8 T cell receptor beta chains originate from one sample sequenced in a study of CD8 T cells in Susac syndrome. It was with random hexamers that roughly 0.5 to 1 ug RNA was reverse transcribed. TCRdb re-called the immunoSEQ multiplex PCR reads through MiXCR, storing one row per CDR3 protein. There are around 200,000 distinct CDR3 sequences in the sample; approximately 95% occur only once, and 0.082% lies in the top ten. The sample consisted of CD4+ T cells from PBMCs. Receptors originate from a human donor with multiple sclerosis.

The rearrangement joins TRBV10-3 to TRBJ2-3; 10 nucleotides match TRBD1. V was pared by 10 bases and J by 6 bases, with 7 bases of the junction left unmatched. The V gene's germline CDR1 is ENHRY and CDR2 SYGVKD. This CDR3 region has 13 residues. The CDR3 sequence is CATQGQGKDTQYF. The CDR3 DNA sequence: TGTGCCACCCAGGGACAGGGGAAGGATACGCAGTATTTT.

The chain uses TRBV30 and TRBJ1-4; no clear D. The CDR3 runs 13 residues. V gave up 4 bases and J gave up 4 bases, with 10 bases separating them. CDR1 GTSNPN and CDR2 SVGIG come from the germline V gene (reference sequence). CDR3 in amino acids: CAWNQGINEKLFF. CDR3 bases: TGTGCCTGGAATCAAGGGATTAATGAAAAACTGTTTTTT.

This chain uses TRBV9 with TRBJ2-1; 7 nucleotides align to TRBD1. CDR3 length equals 16 residues. Germline CDR1 reads SGDLS; CDR2 reads YYNGEE. V lost 4 bases and J lost 1; bases outside the gene matches: 8. CDR3 nucleotide sequence: TGTGCCAGCAGCTTCGCCCAGGGGGTGTCCTACAATGAGCAGTTCTTC. It codes for CASSFAQGVSYNEQFF.

The chain has TRBV5-1 and TRBJ1-1; 8 nucleotides line up with TRBD1. The CDR3 covers 13 residues. V lost 3 bases to trimming and J lost 5 bases; unmatched junction nucleotides: 3. Germline CDR1 reads SGHRS; CDR2 reads YFSETQ. This CDR3 is CASSSGQGTEAFF. The CDR3 region has the DNA TGCGCCAGCAGCTCTGGACAGGGAACTGAAGCTTTCTTT.

V gene TRBV12-3 or TRBV12-4 combines with J gene TRBJ2-7, with no clear D. Trimming took 7 bases from V and 5 from J, leaving 9 bases between them. CDR3 length: 11 residues. The CDR3 DNA follows: TGTGCCAGCACCTTTGGAGACGAGCAGTACGTC. Residues: CASTFGDEQYV.

CDR3 bases: TGTGCCAGCAGGTCGTATGAAGCTTTCTTT. Its protein product is CASRSYEAFF. This chain uses TRBV28 with TRBJ1-1, with D unclear. Between the trimmed V and J ends, which lost 6 bases and 7 bases, there was a span of 6 bases. Germline V gene lookup returns CDR1 MDHEN and CDR2 SYDVKM. The CDR3 consists of 10 residues.

The CDR3 region has the DNA TGTGCCAGCAGCTTAGGGCCAGGGGCCAACGTCCTGACTTTC. Amino acids: CASSLGPGANVLTF. The gene calls are TRBV13 and TRBJ2-6; the D is unclear. The CDR3 spans 14 residues. Germline V lookup: CDR1 PRHDT, CDR2 FYEKMQ (reference sequence). Deletions cut 0 bases from V and 4 bases from J, with 4 bases between. The variable domain in full, with the rest retrieved from reference TRBV13 and TRBJ2-6, is AAGVIQSPRHLIKEKRETATLKCYPIPRHDTVYWYQQGPGQDPQFLISFYEKMQSDKGSIPDRFSAQQFSDYHSELNMSSLELGDSALYFCASSLGPGANVLTFGAGSRLTVL.

V is TRBV5-1 and J is TRBJ2-1, with 7 bases lining up with TRBD1. Germline values: CDR1 SGHRS, CDR2 YFSETQ. Trimming removed 1 base from V and 5 bases from J; junction bases left unmatched: 6. This CDR3 is built from 15 residues. The CDR3 is CASSLSQGIDNEQFF. The CDR3 coding sequence is TGCGCCAGCAGCTTGTCACAGGGGATCGACAATGAGCAGTTCTTC.